One and the same sample provided the 15 T cell receptor beta chains below, sequenced in a study of identifying expanded T cells in peripheral blood. The repertoire was sequenced with immunoSEQ multiplex PCR; TCRdb's copy has only in-frame clones and lacks some. Here the sample spans under 70,000 clones, about 89% being singletons. The material sequenced was blood. The receptor source for this set is a person aged 18 to 70 in good health.

The chain links TRBV9 to TRBJ1-6; D gene ambiguous. Trimming left V 7 bases short and J 9 bases short, with 20 bases between. The germline gives CDR1 SGDLS, CDR2 YYNGEE. This CDR3 is built from 15 residues. The CDR3 region has the DNA TGTGCCAGCTCAATAGAAATAGGCGGTTCTTCACCCCTCCACTTT. Translation: CASSIEIGGSSPLHF. Filled out from reference TRBV9 and TRBJ1-6, the complete variable domain reads DSGVTQTPKHLITATGQRVTLRCSPRSGDLSVYWYQQSLDQGLQFLIQYYNGEERAKGNILERFSAQQFPDLHSELNLSSLELGDSALYFCASSIEIGGSSPLHFGNGTRLTVT.

The V and J genes are TRBV5-4 and TRBJ2-3; no reliable D call. This CDR3 has 13 residues. CDR1 and CDR2 from the germline V gene are SGHNT and YYREEE (reference sequence). Trimming stripped 0 bases from V and 6 bases from J, with 8 bases between. The chain's CDR3 is CASSLGSSDTQYF. The CDR3 DNA is TGTGCCAGCAGCTTGGGGAGCTCGGATACGCAGTATTTT.

The chain employs TRBV4-2 and TRBJ2-2; D perhaps matches TRBD2 (6 bases). The V gene lost 4 bases and the J gene lost 7 bases, with 7 bases spanning the gap. The CDR3 runs 12 residues. Germline V gene sequence: CDR1 LGHNA, CDR2 YNFKEQ. Written as DNA, the CDR3 is TGTGCCAGCAGCCTGGGGGGCGGGGAGCTGTTTTTT. This sequence encodes CASSLGGGELFF.

The chain joins TRBV11-3 to TRBJ2-1; 10 bases agree with TRBD2. The CDR3 has 15 residues. CDR1 is SGHNT and CDR2 is YENEEA in the germline V gene. V was pared by 5 bases and J by 9 bases, with 10 bases of the junction left unmatched. CDR3 region: CASSPRTSGLPEQFF. The DNA for the CDR3 is TGTGCCAGCAGCCCTCGGACTAGCGGACTACCTGAGCAGTTCTTC.

This clone turned up a few times. J is TRBJ2-1 and V is TRBV4-1, with unresolved D. Germline V gene lookup returns CDR1 MGHRA and CDR2 YSYEKL. Trimming removed 3 bases from V and 7 bases from J, with 4 bases in between. The CDR3 has 11 amino acids. DNA for the CDR3: TGCGCCAGCAGCCAGGCTAATGAGCAGTTCTTC. Translation gives CASSQANEQFF.

The CDR3 region is CASSEGGGDPYEQYF. The CDR3 region has the DNA TGTGCCAGCAGTGAGGGGGGAGGGGACCCCTACGAGCAGTACTTC. The chain couples TRBV6-1 to TRBJ2-7; TRBD2 aligns across 7 bases. The V and J ends lost 3 bases and 2 bases, in that order; junction bases with no gene match: 7. The CDR3 has 15 residues. Germline V lookup: CDR1 MNHNS, CDR2 SASEGT.

The chain has TRBV28 and TRBJ1-1; D gene ambiguous. Between the trimmed V and J ends, which lost 10 bases and 1 base, there was a span of 19 bases. Germline V gives CDR1 MDHEN, CDR2 SYDVKM. The length of the CDR3 is 15 residues. The DNA of the CDR3 is TGTGCCACTGATCCCGCCCCCCCTAAGAACACTGAAGCTTTCTTT. Translated: CATDPAPPKNTEAFF.

The J gene is TRBJ2-6, the V gene TRBV4-1, with TRBD2 as a possible D gene (6 bases). This CDR3 region has 18 residues. The V gene lost 2 bases and the J gene lost 2 bases, with 16 bases spanning the gap. In germline, CDR1 is MGHRA, CDR2 YSYEKL. CDR3 sequence reads: CASSQFSGGVAGANVLTF. The CDR3 region has the DNA TGCGCCAGCAGCCAATTTTCGGGCGGGGTAGCTGGGGCCAACGTCCTGACTTTC.

The gene calls are TRBV5-6 and TRBJ1-2, with D maybe TRBD1 (6 bases). CDR3 length: 14 residues. Trimming left V 0 bases short and J 4 bases short, with 10 bases between. Germline CDR1 SGHDT, CDR2 YYEEEE. The CDR3 sequence is CASSLDRAAYGYTF. Written as DNA, the CDR3 is TGTGCCAGCAGCTTGGACAGGGCGGCCTATGGCTACACCTTC.

The chain is built from TRBV19 and TRBJ2-1; 8 bases line up with TRBD2. The CDR3 contains 14 residues. CDR1 LNHDA and CDR2 SQIVND come from the germline V gene (reference sequence). V lost 7 bases to trimming and J lost 6 bases; unmatched junction nucleotides: 8. The CDR3 DNA follows: TGTGCCAGTAATCGGGAGGGCGAAAGCAATGAGCAGTTCTTC. Amino acid sequence: CASNREGESNEQFF.

J is TRBJ2-3 and V is TRBV10-3; D assignment may be TRBD1 or TRBD2 (5 bases each). The V and J ends lost 4 bases and 2 bases respectively, with 10 bases between them. The CDR3 is 14 residues long. Germline V CDR1 and CDR2: ENHRY, SYGVKD. The CDR3 sequence is CAISVGAITDTQYF. In DNA, the CDR3 is TGTGCCATCAGTGTCGGGGCCATCACAGATACGCAGTATTTT.

V is TRBV5-5 and J is TRBJ2-7, with 10 bases matching TRBD2. The CDR3 has 15 amino acids. Trimming took 0 bases from V and 3 from J; bases not matched to a gene: 3. Germline CDR1 reads SGHKS; CDR2 reads YYEKEE (reference sequence). CDR3 in amino acids: CASSLEAGGHYEQYF. In DNA form, the CDR3 reads TGTGCCAGCAGCTTGGAAGCGGGAGGGCACTACGAGCAGTACTTC.

This chain joins TRBV7-9 and TRBJ1-1; 7 bases are shared with TRBD1. Germline assignment: CDR1 SEHNR and CDR2 FQNEAQ (reference sequence). Trimming cost V 5 bases and J 7 bases; bases outside gene matches: 13. The CDR3 is made up of 15 amino acids. The CDR3 sequence is CASSRWPQGLGEAFF. CDR3 nucleotide sequence: TGTGCCAGCAGCCGGTGGCCACAGGGGTTAGGTGAAGCTTTCTTT.

This sequence joins TRBV19 and TRBJ1-1; D call uncertain. Trimming stripped 7 bases from V and 2 bases from J, with 5 bases between. The CDR3 consists of 11 residues. Germline CDR1 is LNHDA and CDR2 is SQIVND (reference sequence). For the CDR3, the DNA is TGTGCCAGTATTAGAAACACTGAAGCTTTCTTT. Protein sequence: CASIRNTEAFF. The variable domain in full, with the rest retrieved from reference TRBV19 and TRBJ1-1, is DGGITQSPKYLFRKEGQNVTLSCEQNLNHDAMYWYRQDPGQGLRLIYYSQIVNDFQKGDIAEGYSVSREKKESFPLTVTSAQKNPTAFYLCASIRNTEAFFGQGTRLTVV.

The J gene is TRBJ1-1, the V gene TRBV28; 9 bases align to TRBD1. The V gene's germline CDR1 is MDHEN and CDR2 SYDVKM. The CDR3 length is 16 residues. J lost 3 bases, V lost 5 bases, and 10 bases had no gene match. The chain's CDR3 is CASSLSTGGWDTEAFF. The CDR3 DNA reads as TGTGCCAGCAGTCTATCTACAGGGGGCTGGGACACTGAAGCTTTCTTT.